This T cell receptor beta chain comes out of a study of OX40 agonist ivuxolimab in advanced cancers. TCRdb keeps only in-frame clones here, not all; method: immunoSEQ multiplex PCR. Here the sample spans 70,000 or so clones, over 75% being singletons. CDR1 SQVTM and CDR2 ANQGSEA come from the germline V gene. V dropped 4 bases and J dropped 5 bases, with 14 bases sitting between them. The CDR3 is 13 residues long. The sample here was CD4+ or CD8+ T cells sorted from blood, taken in a trial of the OX40 agonist ivuxolimab. The chain is built from TRBV29-1 and TRBJ2-5, with no clear D. The clonotype was recovered from an adult with an advanced solid tumor such as melanoma, head and neck, liver or kidney cancer. This chain's CDR3 is CSVVSAFRETQYF. Written as DNA, the CDR3 is TGCAGCGTTGTTAGTGCGTTTAGGGAGACCCAGTACTTC.